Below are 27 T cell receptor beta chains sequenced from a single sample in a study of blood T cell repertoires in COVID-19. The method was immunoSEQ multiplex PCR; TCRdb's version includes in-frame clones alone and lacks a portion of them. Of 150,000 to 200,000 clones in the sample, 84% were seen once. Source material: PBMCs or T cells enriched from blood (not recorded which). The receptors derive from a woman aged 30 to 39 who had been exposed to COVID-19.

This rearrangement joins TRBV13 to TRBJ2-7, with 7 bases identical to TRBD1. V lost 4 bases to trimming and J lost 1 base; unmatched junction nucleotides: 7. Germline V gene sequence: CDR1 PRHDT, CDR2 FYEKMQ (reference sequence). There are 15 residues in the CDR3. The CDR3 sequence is CASSSRDRDSYEQYF. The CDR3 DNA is TGTGCCAGCAGCTCTCGGGACAGAGATTCCTACGAGCAGTACTTC.

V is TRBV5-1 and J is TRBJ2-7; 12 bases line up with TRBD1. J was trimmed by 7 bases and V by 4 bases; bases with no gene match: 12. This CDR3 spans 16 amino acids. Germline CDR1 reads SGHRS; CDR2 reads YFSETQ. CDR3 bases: TGCGCCAGCAGCCCCCGACCGGGACAGGGGGCTGAGGAGCAGTACTTC. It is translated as CASSPRPGQGAEEQYF.

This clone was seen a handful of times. This CDR3 is CASSPGLQLGYGYTF. The CDR3 DNA is TGTGCCAGCAGTCCCGGACTGCAATTGGGGTATGGCTACACCTTC. The chain links TRBV3-1 (or the pseudogene TRBV3-2) to TRBJ1-2; D unclear. Germline lookup yields CDR1 LGHDT and CDR2 YNNKEL (reference sequence). The CDR3 spans 15 residues. V lost 6 bases and J 5 bases, leaving 19 bases between the germline ends.

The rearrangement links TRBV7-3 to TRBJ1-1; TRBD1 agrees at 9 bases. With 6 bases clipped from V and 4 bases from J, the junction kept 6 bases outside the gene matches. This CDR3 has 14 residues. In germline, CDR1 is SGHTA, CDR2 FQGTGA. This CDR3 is CASSSTGGGTEAFF. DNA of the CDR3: TGTGCCAGCAGTTCAACAGGGGGCGGCACTGAAGCTTTCTTT.

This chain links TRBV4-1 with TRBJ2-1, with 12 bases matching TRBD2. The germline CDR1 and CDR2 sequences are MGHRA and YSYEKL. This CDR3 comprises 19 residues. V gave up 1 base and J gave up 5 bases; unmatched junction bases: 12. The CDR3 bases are TGCGCCAGCAGCCAAGCCGGGACTAGCGGGCCCATCTACGACAATGAGCAGTTCTTC. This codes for CASSQAGTSGPIYDNEQFF.

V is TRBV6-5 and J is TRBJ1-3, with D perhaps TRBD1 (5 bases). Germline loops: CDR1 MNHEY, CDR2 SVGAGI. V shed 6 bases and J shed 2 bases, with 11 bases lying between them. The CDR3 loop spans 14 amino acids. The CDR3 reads CASSIDRTGNTIYF. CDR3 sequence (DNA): TGTGCCAGCAGCATCGACAGAACTGGAAACACCATATATTTT.

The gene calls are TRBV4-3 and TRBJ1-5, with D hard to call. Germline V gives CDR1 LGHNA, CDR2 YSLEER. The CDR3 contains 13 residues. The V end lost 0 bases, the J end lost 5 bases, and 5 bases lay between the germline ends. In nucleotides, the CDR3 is TGCGCCAGCAGCCAAGACGGGGATCAGCCCCAGCATTTT. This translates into CASSQDGDQPQHF.

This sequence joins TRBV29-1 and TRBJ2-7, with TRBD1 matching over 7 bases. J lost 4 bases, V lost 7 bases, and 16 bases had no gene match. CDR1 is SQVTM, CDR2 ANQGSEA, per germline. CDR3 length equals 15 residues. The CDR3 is CSAWLIKGQEYEQYF. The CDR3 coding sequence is TGCAGCGCCTGGTTAATTAAAGGACAGGAGTACGAGCAGTACTTC.

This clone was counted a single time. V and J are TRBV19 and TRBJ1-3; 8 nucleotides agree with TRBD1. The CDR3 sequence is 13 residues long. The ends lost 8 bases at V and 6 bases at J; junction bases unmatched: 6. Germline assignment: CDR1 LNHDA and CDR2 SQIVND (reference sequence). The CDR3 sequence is CASPGQGKNTIYF. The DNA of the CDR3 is TGTGCCAGTCCTGGACAGGGAAAAAACACCATATATTTT.

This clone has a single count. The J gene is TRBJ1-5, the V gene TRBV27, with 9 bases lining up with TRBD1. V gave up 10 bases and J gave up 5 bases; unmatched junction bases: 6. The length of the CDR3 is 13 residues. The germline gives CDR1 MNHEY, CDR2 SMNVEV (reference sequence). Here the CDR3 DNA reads TGTGCCATCCAACAGGGGGCGGATCAGCCCCAGCATTTT. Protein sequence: CAIQQGADQPQHF.

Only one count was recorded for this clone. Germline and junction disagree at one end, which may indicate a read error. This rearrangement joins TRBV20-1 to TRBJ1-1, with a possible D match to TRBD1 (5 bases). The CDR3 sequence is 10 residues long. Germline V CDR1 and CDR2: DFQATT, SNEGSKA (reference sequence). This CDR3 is CSAEEPTATF. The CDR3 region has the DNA TGCAGTGCAGAAGAACCGACAGCCACATTT.

The CDR3 is CASSQRDRWNTEAFF. The CDR3 DNA reads TGTGCCAGCAGCCAACGGGACAGGTGGAACACTGAAGCTTTCTTT. The rearrangement uses TRBV5-6 and TRBJ1-1; 8 bases match TRBD1. V trimming: 4 bases; J trimming: 1 base; junction bases outside the gene matches: 6. This CDR3 region has 15 residues. Germline CDR1 and CDR2: SGHDT and YYEEEE.

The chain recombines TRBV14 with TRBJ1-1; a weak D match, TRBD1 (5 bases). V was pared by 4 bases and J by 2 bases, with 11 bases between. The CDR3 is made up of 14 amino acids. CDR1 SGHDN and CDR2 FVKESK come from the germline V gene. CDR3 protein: CASSRGGVNTEAFF. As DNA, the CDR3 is TGTGCCAGCAGCCGTGGGGGGGTTAACACTGAAGCTTTCTTT.

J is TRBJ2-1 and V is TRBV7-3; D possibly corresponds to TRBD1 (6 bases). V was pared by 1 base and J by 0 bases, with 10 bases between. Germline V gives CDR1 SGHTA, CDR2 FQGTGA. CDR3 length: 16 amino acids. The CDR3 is CASSLNAGVSYNEQFF. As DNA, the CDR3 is TGTGCCAGCAGCTTAAACGCAGGGGTCTCCTACAATGAGCAGTTCTTC.

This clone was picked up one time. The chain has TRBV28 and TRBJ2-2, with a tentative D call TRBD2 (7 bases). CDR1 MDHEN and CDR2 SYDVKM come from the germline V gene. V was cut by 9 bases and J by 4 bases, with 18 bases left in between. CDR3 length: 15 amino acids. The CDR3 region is CARLEGGALTGELFF. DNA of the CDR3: TGTGCCAGGCTAGAGGGGGGGGCCCTCACCGGGGAGCTGTTTTTT.

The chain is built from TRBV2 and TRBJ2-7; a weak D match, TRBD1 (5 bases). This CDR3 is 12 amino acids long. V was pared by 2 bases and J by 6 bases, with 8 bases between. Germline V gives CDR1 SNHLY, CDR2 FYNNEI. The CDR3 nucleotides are TGTGCCAGCAGTGAATGGGGCCGCGAGCAGTACTTC. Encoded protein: CASSEWGREQYF.

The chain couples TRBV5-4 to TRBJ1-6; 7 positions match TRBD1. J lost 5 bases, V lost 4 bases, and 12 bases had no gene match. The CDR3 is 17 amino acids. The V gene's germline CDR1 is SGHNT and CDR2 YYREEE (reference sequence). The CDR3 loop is CASSGDSSIPDNSPLHF. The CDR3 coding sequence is TGTGCCAGCAGCGGGGACAGCTCAATCCCTGATAATTCACCCCTCCACTTT.

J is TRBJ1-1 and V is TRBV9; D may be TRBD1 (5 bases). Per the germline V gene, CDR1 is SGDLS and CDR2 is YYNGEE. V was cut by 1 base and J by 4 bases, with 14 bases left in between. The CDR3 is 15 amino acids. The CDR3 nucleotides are TGTGCCAGCAGCGTATCGGGGGGGACGGGCACTGAAGCTTTCTTT. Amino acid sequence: CASSVSGGTGTEAFF.

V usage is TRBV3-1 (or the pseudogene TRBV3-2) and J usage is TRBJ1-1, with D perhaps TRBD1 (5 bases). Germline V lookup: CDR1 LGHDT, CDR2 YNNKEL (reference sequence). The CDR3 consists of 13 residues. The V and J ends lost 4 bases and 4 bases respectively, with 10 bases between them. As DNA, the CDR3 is TGTGCCAGCAGCCCCTGGGGGGGCACTGAAGCTTTCTTT. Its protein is CASSPWGGTEAFF.

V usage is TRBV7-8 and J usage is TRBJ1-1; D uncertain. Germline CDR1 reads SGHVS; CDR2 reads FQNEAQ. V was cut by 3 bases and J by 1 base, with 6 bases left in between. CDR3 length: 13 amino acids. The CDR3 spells CASSLRANTEAFF. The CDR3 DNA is TGTGCCAGCAGCTTGAGGGCGAACACTGAAGCTTTCTTT.

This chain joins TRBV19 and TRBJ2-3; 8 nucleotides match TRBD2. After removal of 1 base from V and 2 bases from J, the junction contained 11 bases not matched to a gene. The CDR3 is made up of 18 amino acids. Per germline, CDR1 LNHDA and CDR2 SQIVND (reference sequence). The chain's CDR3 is CASSIVWELAELTDTQYF. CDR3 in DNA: TGTGCCAGTAGTATAGTATGGGAACTAGCGGAACTCACAGATACGCAGTATTTT.

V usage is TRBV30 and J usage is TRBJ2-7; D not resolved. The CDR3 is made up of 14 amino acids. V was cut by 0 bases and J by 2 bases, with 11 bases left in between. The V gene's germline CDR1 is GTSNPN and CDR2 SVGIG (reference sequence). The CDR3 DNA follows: TGTGCCTGGAGTGTTAATCTAGTCCCCTACGAGCAGTACTTC. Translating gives CAWSVNLVPYEQYF.

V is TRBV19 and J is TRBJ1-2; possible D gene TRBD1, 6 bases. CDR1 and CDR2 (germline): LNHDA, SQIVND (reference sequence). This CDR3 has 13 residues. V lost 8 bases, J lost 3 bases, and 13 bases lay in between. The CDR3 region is CASCRGFDYGYTF. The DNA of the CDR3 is TGTGCCAGTTGCAGGGGATTTGACTATGGCTACACCTTC.

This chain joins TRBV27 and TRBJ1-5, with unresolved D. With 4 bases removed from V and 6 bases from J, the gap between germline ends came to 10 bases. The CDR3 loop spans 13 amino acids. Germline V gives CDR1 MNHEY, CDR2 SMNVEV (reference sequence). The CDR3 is CASSSSTRQPQHF. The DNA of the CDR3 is TGTGCCAGCAGTTCCAGTACACGTCAGCCCCAGCATTTT.

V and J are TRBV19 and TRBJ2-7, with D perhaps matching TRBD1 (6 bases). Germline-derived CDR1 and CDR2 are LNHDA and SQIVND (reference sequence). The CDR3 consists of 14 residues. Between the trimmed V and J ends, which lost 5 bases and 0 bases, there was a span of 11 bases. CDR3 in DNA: TGTGCCAGTAGTCAAAGGACAGTCTCCTACGAGCAGTACTTC. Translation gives CASSQRTVSYEQYF.

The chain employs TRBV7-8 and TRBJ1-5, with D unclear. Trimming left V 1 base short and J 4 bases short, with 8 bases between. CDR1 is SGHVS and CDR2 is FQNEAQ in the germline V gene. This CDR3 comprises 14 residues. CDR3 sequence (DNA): TGTGCCAGCAGCTTAGTGAGGGCAAATCAGCCCCAGCATTTT. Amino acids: CASSLVRANQPQHF.

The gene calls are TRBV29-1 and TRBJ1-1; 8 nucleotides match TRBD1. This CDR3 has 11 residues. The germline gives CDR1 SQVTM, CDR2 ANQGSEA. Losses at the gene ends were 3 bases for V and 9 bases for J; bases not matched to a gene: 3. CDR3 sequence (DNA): TGCAGCGTTGAGTGGACAGGGCAAGCTTTCTTT. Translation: CSVEWTGQAFF.